The 11 T cell receptor beta chains below come from one sample, sequenced in a study of neurological immune-mediated disorders. One entry per CDR3 protein results from TCRdb running MiXCR on the 5' RACE reads. The sample contains about 54,000 distinct CDR3 sequences, 4% of which appear only once. Sequenced input: CD4+ T cells from blood. These TCRs come from a woman aged 40 to 50 with multiple sclerosis.

This clonotype has only a few counts. The rearrangement links TRBV5-1 to TRBJ1-1; TRBD1 is a possible D gene (5 bases). The germline V gene encodes CDR1 SGHRS and CDR2 YFSETQ. V lost 0 bases and J 4 bases, leaving 13 bases between the germline ends. CDR3 length equals 15 residues. The CDR3 DNA follows: TGCGCCAGCAGCTTGGCCCTCGCGGGGGGCACTGAAGCTTTCTTT. Translation gives CASSLALAGGTEAFF.

This clonotype has a count of ten or more. The chain is built from TRBV12-3 or TRBV12-4 and TRBJ1-1; a weak D match, TRBD1 (6 bases). The CDR3 has 15 amino acids. Trimming pared 4 bases from V and 1 base from J, leaving 13 bases between. The CDR3 protein is CASSSPTGPNTEAFF. For the CDR3, the DNA is TGTGCCAGCAGTTCGCCTACAGGGCCGAACACTGAAGCTTTCTTT.

The sample holds many counts of this clonotype. The genes are TRBV6-6 and TRBJ2-3, with D maybe TRBD2 (7 bases). The V gene's germline CDR1 is MNHNY and CDR2 SVGAGI (reference sequence). Trimming cost V 6 bases and J 2 bases, with 12 bases left between them. The CDR3 is 14 amino acids. The CDR3 region has the DNA TGTGCCAGCAGCTTCGGGGGGCTCACAGATACGCAGTATTTT. Residues: CASSFGGLTDTQYF.

This clonotype has a count of ten or more. The genes are TRBV20-1 and TRBJ2-7, with 9 bases that match TRBD2. CDR1 and CDR2 from the germline V gene are DFQATT and SNEGSKA (reference sequence). J was trimmed by 4 bases and V by 5 bases; bases with no gene match: 6. The CDR3 contains 13 residues. CDR3 sequence reads: CSAWSGGLYEQYF. CDR3 coding DNA: TGCAGTGCTTGGAGCGGGGGGCTGTACGAGCAGTACTTC.

There are many counts of this clonotype. This chain links TRBV7-8 with TRBJ2-3, with D perhaps being TRBD1 or TRBD2 (5 bases each). The CDR3 has 15 residues. Per germline, CDR1 SGHVS and CDR2 FQNEAQ. Trimming pared 5 bases from V and 1 base from J, leaving 13 bases between. The CDR3, as DNA: TGTGCCAGCAGCGAGACGGGACCTGGCACAGATACGCAGTATTTT. Its translation: CASSETGPGTDTQYF.

This clonotype was seen repeatedly, ten times or more. This chain uses TRBV5-1 with TRBJ2-1; tentatively, D is TRBD1 (5 bases). This CDR3 spans 15 amino acids. The V gene's germline CDR1 is SGHRS and CDR2 YFSETQ. V lost 0 bases and J 6 bases, leaving 13 bases between the germline ends. The chain's CDR3 is CASSLGRLTVNEQFF. CDR3 DNA: TGCGCCAGCAGCTTGGGTAGGTTGACAGTCAATGAGCAGTTCTTC.

The chain couples TRBV20-1 to TRBJ2-2; 9 positions agree with TRBD2. The ends lost 3 bases at V and 6 bases at J; junction bases unmatched: 5. The CDR3 consists of 14 residues. CDR1 and CDR2 from the germline V gene are DFQATT and SNEGSKA (reference sequence). The CDR3 coding sequence is TGCAGTGCTAGGCGGGGGGGCGGGGCCGGGGAGCTGTTTTTT. Amino acid sequence: CSARRGGGAGELFF.

Ten or more counts support this clonotype. The chain recombines TRBV5-1 with TRBJ2-7, with D perhaps TRBD1 (6 bases). CDR1 is SGHRS and CDR2 is YFSETQ in the germline V gene. The CDR3 is 12 amino acids. V lost 3 bases and J 5 bases, leaving 9 bases between the germline ends. The CDR3 loop reads CASSSQGHEQYF. In DNA form, the CDR3 reads TGCGCCAGCAGCTCACAGGGACACGAGCAGTACTTC.

This clonotype has ten or more counts. The V call is TRBV7-6, the J call TRBJ1-3; tentatively, D is TRBD1 (5 bases). The V gene lost 6 bases and the J gene lost 0 bases, with 18 bases spanning the gap. The CDR3 is made up of 17 amino acids. The germline CDR1 and CDR2 sequences are SGHVS and FNYEAQ. The CDR3 DNA reads TGTGCCAGCAGTCTAACAGGTGTCCTTAGCTCTGGAAACACCATATATTTT. Encoded protein: CASSLTGVLSSGNTIYF.

This clonotype was recorded many times. V is TRBV7-7 and J is TRBJ2-2; 7 bases match TRBD1. This CDR3 region has 15 residues. Losses at the gene ends were 3 bases for V and 6 bases for J; bases not matched to a gene: 7. Germline assignment: CDR1 SSHAT and CDR2 FNYEAQ (reference sequence). CDR3 sequence reads: CASSLEFGQAGELFF. The DNA of the CDR3 is TGTGCCAGCAGCTTGGAGTTTGGACAGGCCGGGGAGCTGTTTTTT. Full variable domain (missing parts from reference TRBV7-7 and TRBJ2-2): GAGVSQSPRYKVTKRGQDVTLRCDPISSHATLYWYQQALGQGPEFLTYFNYEAQPDKSGLPSDRFSAERPEGSISTLTIQRTEQRDSAMYRCASSLEFGQAGELFFGEGSRLTVL.

There are many counts of this clonotype. This sequence joins TRBV5-1 and TRBJ2-7; 7 bases align to TRBD1. CDR3 length: 15 residues. CDR1 and CDR2 (germline): SGHRS, YFSETQ. J gave up 4 bases and V 4 bases, and 11 bases lay outside the gene matches. The CDR3 reads CASSPDSRGIYEQYF. DNA of the CDR3: TGCGCCAGCAGCCCCGACTCCAGGGGGATATACGAGCAGTACTTC.